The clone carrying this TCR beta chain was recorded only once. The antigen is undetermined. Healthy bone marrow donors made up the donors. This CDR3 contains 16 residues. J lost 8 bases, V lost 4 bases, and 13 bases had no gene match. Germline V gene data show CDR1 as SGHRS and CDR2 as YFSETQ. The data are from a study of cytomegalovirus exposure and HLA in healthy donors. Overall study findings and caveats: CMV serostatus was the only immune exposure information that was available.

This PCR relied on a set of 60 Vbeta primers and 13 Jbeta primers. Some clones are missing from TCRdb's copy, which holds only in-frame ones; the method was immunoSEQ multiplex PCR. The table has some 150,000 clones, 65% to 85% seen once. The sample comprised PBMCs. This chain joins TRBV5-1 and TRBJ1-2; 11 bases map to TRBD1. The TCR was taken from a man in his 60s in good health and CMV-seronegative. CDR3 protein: CASSPRDRGDIIGYTF. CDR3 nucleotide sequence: TGCGCCAGCAGCCCCCGGGACAGGGGGGATATTATCGGCTACACCTTC.